Included here is one T cell receptor beta chain sequence, with context. What it binds is unknown. TCRdb ran MiXCR on the RT-PCR reads and lists one entry per CDR3 protein. The sample holds about 570,000 distinct CDR3 sequences; approximately 10% are singletons and the top ten take approximately 11%. The CDR3 runs to 16 residues. Germline values: CDR1 SGHAT, CDR2 FQNNGV. The ends lost 2 bases at V and 2 bases at J; junction bases unmatched: 5. This entry belongs to a study of response to subunit inactivated influenza vaccine. General study points: The authors offered the suggestion that each seasonal influenza vaccination recruits few new T cells.

These data also formed part of another study, on T cells expressing NK-cell markers. From that second work: The TCR beta cDNA came from 5'RACE template switching with UMIs. Among eight sequenced donors, seven carried HCMV seropositivity while one was seronegative. The same clonotypes also predominated in the CD3+CD56-NKG2C+ fraction of a few donors.

This sample comprised PBMCs from blood, obtained on the day of vaccination. The rearrangement links TRBV11-2 to TRBJ2-2; TRBD1 matches at 7 bases. The receptor was derived from a man aged 50 to 60 who received an inactivated influenza vaccine. CDR3 sequence: CASSLWRTGNTGELFF. As DNA, the CDR3 is TGTGCCAGCAGCTTATGGCGGACAGGAAACACCGGGGAGCTGTTTTTT.